This T cell receptor beta chain was captured by sequencing in a study of control samples from healthy donors and cancer patients. This clone was counted only a few times. TCRdb keeps only in-frame clones here, not all; method: immunoSEQ multiplex PCR. The sample lists 60,000 to 70,000 clones, approximately 85% occurring once. The CDR3 sequence is 13 residues long. Per the germline V gene, CDR1 is ENHRY and CDR2 is SYGVKD. Trimming took off 2 bases at V and 8 bases at J, with 12 bases between the two ends. This clonotype was sampled from a man aged 40-55 years in good health. Sequencing input: blood. This chain uses TRBV10-3 with TRBJ1-1; a weak D match, TRBD1 (5 bases). For the CDR3, the DNA is TGTGCCATCAGTGAGGGGGGGAATTGGGAAGCTTTCTTT. Translation: CAISEGGNWEAFF.